A selection of T cell receptor beta chains follows, all from one sample in a study of T cell repertoires in cytomegalovirus infection. The antigens of these receptors remain unknown. TCRdb independently ran MiXCR on the reads; one entry per CDR3 protein. Here the sample spans about 110,000 distinct CDR3 sequences, less than 30% being singletons. Sequences were derived from CD8+ T cells from cultured PBMCs, sampled from culture after CMV antigen stimulation. The source of these receptors is a human donor in good health (CMV status not recorded). Some clones in this sample may be carry-over from other donors' samples. The CDR3 runs from the conserved cysteine through the conserved F or W. D genes are given only for firm matches. Clone size is shown for a subset of rows, as once, few, many or a class of expanded clone.

clone_size	v_call	d_call	j_call	cdr3_aa	cdr3_nt
many	TRBV6-5	.	TRBJ2-7	CASSYSGINEQYF	TGTGCCAGCAGTTACTCGGGCATTAACGAGCAGTACTTC
few	TRBV19	.	TRBJ1-2	CASSLGPNGYTF	TGTGCCAGTAGTCTCGGACCGAATGGCTACACCTTC
few	TRBV15	TRBD1	TRBJ1-2	CATSSDRASYGYTF	TGTGCCACCAGCTCGGACAGGGCTAGCTATGGCTACACCTTC
few	TRBV12-3/TRBV12-4	.	TRBJ1-2	CASSPMLYGYTF	TGTGCCAGCAGTCCCATGCTCTATGGCTACACCTTC
.	TRBV7-3	TRBD1	TRBJ1-4	CASSPGGQLNEKLFF	TGTGCCAGCAGCCCCGGGGGACAGCTTAATGAAAAACTGTTTTTT
few	TRBV7-8	.	TRBJ1-4	CASSHRAMDEKLFF	TGTGCCAGCAGTCACAGGGCAATGGATGAAAAACTGTTTTTT
few	TRBV7-9	.	TRBJ2-5	CASSLGDLSRETQYF	TGTGCCAGCAGCTTAGGGGACCTGTCGAGGGAGACCCAGTACTTC
few	TRBV12-3/TRBV12-4	TRBD1	TRBJ2-7	CASSPDRGRSEQYF	TGTGCCAGCAGCCCAGACAGGGGTCGGTCCGAGCAGTACTTC
many	TRBV7-9	.	TRBJ2-3	CASRLRGIADTQYF	TGTGCCAGCAGATTACGGGGTATAGCTGATACGCAGTATTTT
once	TRBV14	.	TRBJ2-1	CASSQETNNEQFF	TGTGCCAGCAGCCAAGAAACGAACAATGAGCAGTTCTTC
.	TRBV24-1	TRBD1	TRBJ2-2	CATSESGQGYTGELFF	TGTGCCACCAGTGAGTCGGGACAGGGGTACACCGGGGAGCTGTTTTTT
many	TRBV12-3/TRBV12-4	.	TRBJ1-1	CASSSRGRNTEAFF	TGTGCCAGCAGTAGCAGGGGCCGGAACACTGAAGCTTTCTTT
few	TRBV19	.	TRBJ1-3	CASISSSGNTIYF	TGTGCCAGTATTTCAAGCTCTGGAAACACCATATATTTT
many	TRBV12-3/TRBV12-4	.	TRBJ1-5	CASSLVVGQPNNQPQHF	TGTGCCAGCAGTTTAGTAGTTGGACAGCCCAACAATCAGCCCCAGCATTTT
.	TRBV29-1	TRBD2	TRBJ2-7	CSVPGLAAEQYF	TGCAGCGTTCCGGGACTAGCTGCCGAGCAGTACTTC
few	TRBV19	TRBD1	TRBJ2-5	CASSTRPGQGPSLETQYF	TGTGCCAGTAGTACCCGTCCCGGACAGGGTCCGAGCTTAGAGACCCAGTACTTC
.	TRBV27	.	TRBJ1-1	CASSEGMNTEAFF	TGTGCCAGCAGTGAAGGCATGAACACTGAAGCTTTCTTT
.	TRBV7-9	.	TRBJ2-5	CASSPWTTGETQYF	TGTGCCAGCAGCCCGTGGACGACTGGGGAGACCCAGTACTTC
.	TRBV28	.	TRBJ2-1	CASQQPGPRNNEQFF	TGTGCCAGCCAACAGCCCGGACCTAGAAACAATGAGCAGTTCTTC
.	TRBV28	.	TRBJ2-4	CASSMLNIQYF	TGTGCCAGCAGTATGTTAAACATTCAGTACTTC
.	TRBV6-6	.	TRBJ1-1	CASNPTGRNTEAFF	TGTGCCAGCAACCCCACTGGGAGGAACACTGAAGCTTTCTTT
.	TRBV12-3/TRBV12-4	.	TRBJ1-5	CASSSLVGGPQHF	TGTGCCAGCAGTTCCCTAGTTGGGGGGCCCCAGCATTTT
few	TRBV5-4	.	TRBJ2-1	CASSPEDYSSHGEQFF	TGTGCCAGCAGCCCGGAGGACTACTCCTCTCATGGTGAGCAGTTCTTC
.	TRBV3-1	.	TRBJ2-5	CASSQVGGMETQYF	TGTGCCAGCAGCCAAGTGGGGGGTATGGAGACCCAGTACTTC
.	TRBV7-9	.	TRBJ2-5	CASSPIWDQETQYF	TGTGCCAGCAGCCCCATTTGGGACCAAGAGACCCAGTACTTC
.	TRBV12-3/TRBV12-4	.	TRBJ2-3	CASSFFYDSSTDTQYF	TGTGCCAGCAGTTTTTTTTATGACAGCTCCACAGATACGCAGTATTTT
once	TRBV6-6	.	TRBJ1-5	CASSYLTRVSSNQPQHF	TGTGCCAGCAGTTACCTAACCAGGGTTTCTAGCAATCAGCCCCAGCATTTT
.	TRBV27	.	TRBJ2-1	CASSDDPAGEQFF	TGTGCCAGCAGTGACGACCCGGCGGGTGAGCAGTTCTTC
many	TRBV11-2	.	TRBJ1-1	CASSLVMGFTEAFF	TGTGCCAGCAGCTTAGTTATGGGCTTCACTGAAGCTTTCTTT
few	TRBV13	TRBD1	TRBJ2-3	CASSCADRVSPSTDTQYF	TGTGCCAGCAGCTGCGCGGACAGGGTCTCCCCTAGCACAGATACGCAGTATTTT
many	TRBV7-2	.	TRBJ2-3	CASSLGLASTDTQYF	TGTGCCAGCAGCTTAGGGCTAGCTAGCACAGATACGCAGTATTTT
many	TRBV7-6	.	TRBJ2-1	CASTDGYNEQFF	TGTGCCAGCACGGACGGGTACAATGAGCAGTTCTTC
few	TRBV10-3	TRBD1	TRBJ2-7	CAISDGQGAQDEQYF	TGTGCCATCAGTGACGGTCAGGGGGCGCAGGACGAGCAGTACTTC
.	TRBV2	.	TRBJ1-4	CAILIQGVNEKLFF	TGTGCCATCCTTATACAGGGTGTGAATGAAAAACTGTTTTTT
many	TRBV7-2	TRBD1	TRBJ1-3	CASSSRDRGGRNTIYF	TGTGCCAGCAGCTCCCGGGACAGGGGCGGAAGAAACACCATATATTTT
.	TRBV13	TRBD2	TRBJ2-5	CASSLGGAGGQETQYF	TGTGCCAGCAGCTTAGGGGGCGCGGGGGGCCAAGAGACCCAGTACTTC
.	TRBV5-5	.	TRBJ1-6	CASSLGRISSYNSPLHF	TGTGCCAGCAGCTTGGGCCGAATCAGCTCCTATAATTCACCCCTCCACTTT
few	TRBV27	TRBD1	TRBJ1-1	CASSLSGQGMTEAFF	TGTGCCAGCAGTTTATCGGGACAGGGGATGACTGAAGCTTTCTTT
many	TRBV4-1	TRBD2	TRBJ2-7	CASSQNGGSDYEQYF	TGCGCCAGCAGCCAAAACGGGGGGTCCGACTACGAGCAGTACTTC
.	TRBV27	.	TRBJ1-2	CASSFSQGSNGYTF	TGTGCCAGCAGCTTTAGTCAGGGCTCTAATGGCTACACCTTC
.	TRBV28	TRBD1	TRBJ1-2	CASSPPGQSYGYTF	TGTGCCAGCAGCCCCCCGGGACAGAGCTATGGCTACACCTTC
.	TRBV7-9	.	TRBJ2-1	CASSAAGTWNEQFF	TGTGCCAGCAGCGCAGCCGGGACCTGGAATGAGCAGTTCTTC
.	TRBV27	.	TRBJ2-2	CASSFGTYTGELFF	TGTGCCAGCAGTTTCGGGACTTACACCGGGGAGCTGTTTTTT
.	TRBV12-3/TRBV12-4	.	TRBJ2-7	CASTLRAGIYEQYF	TGTGCCAGCACCCTCCGGGCAGGGATCTACGAGCAGTACTTC
few	TRBV2	TRBD1	TRBJ1-2	CASSAYQGADGYTF	TGTGCCAGCAGTGCCTATCAGGGGGCAGATGGCTACACCTTC
few	TRBV7-6	TRBD2	TRBJ2-1	CASLGLSFSYNEQFF	TGTGCCAGCTTGGGACTATCCTTCTCCTACAATGAGCAGTTCTTC
.	TRBV20-1	.	TRBJ2-4	CSASDGHRLGIQYF	TGCAGTGCTAGCGACGGGCACCGTCTCGGCATTCAGTACTTC
.	TRBV11-2	.	TRBJ2-5	CASSLDLGIRETQYF	TGTGCCAGCAGCTTAGATCTAGGGATCAGAGAGACCCAGTACTTC
.	TRBV19	.	TRBJ2-1	CASRMGYNEQFF	TGTGCCAGTAGGATGGGTTACAATGAGCAGTTCTTC
few	TRBV27	.	TRBJ2-2	CASSFRPGLTGELFF	TGTGCCAGCAGTTTTCGGCCGGGCCTCACCGGGGAGCTGTTTTTT
few	TRBV12-3/TRBV12-4	.	TRBJ2-3	CASHPGLPEDTQYF	TGTGCCAGCCACCCCGGGCTACCAGAAGATACGCAGTATTTT
few	TRBV7-8	.	TRBJ2-3	CASSLAPPGAGVTDTQYF	TGTGCCAGCAGCTTAGCTCCGCCGGGGGCGGGGGTTACAGATACGCAGTATTTT
many	TRBV4-1	TRBD1	TRBJ2-2	CASSQPGQGWELFF	TGCGCCAGCAGCCAACCCGGACAGGGTTGGGAGCTGTTTTTT
many	TRBV7-6	TRBD1	TRBJ2-3	CASSPGQGTDTQYF	TGTGCCAGCAGCCCGGGACAGGGCACAGATACGCAGTATTTT
few	TRBV28	.	TRBJ2-3	CASSLYLGGITDTQYF	TGTGCCAGCAGTTTATACTTAGGGGGTATCACAGATACGCAGTATTTT
.	TRBV6-6	TRBD1	TRBJ1-1	CASWGQGSTEAFF	TGTGCCAGCTGGGGACAGGGGAGCACTGAAGCTTTCTTT
few	TRBV19	.	TRBJ1-2	CASTTGSRANYGYTF	TGTGCCAGTACCACAGGTTCGCGTGCTAACTATGGCTACACCTTC
.	TRBV5-4	.	TRBJ2-1	CASRHDSYNEQFF	TGTGCCAGCAGACATGACAGCTACAATGAGCAGTTCTTC
.	TRBV12-3/TRBV12-4	TRBD2	TRBJ2-1	CASSPSGGRDEQFF	TGTGCCAGCAGCCCTAGCGGGGGGCGGGATGAGCAGTTCTTC
.	TRBV6-5	.	TRBJ1-2	CASRQGSGGVYGYTF	TGTGCCAGCAGACAGGGCTCCGGGGGGGTCTATGGCTACACCTTC